This T cell receptor beta chain was retrieved from a study of blood T cell repertoires in COVID-19. Turning to the study itself: Sample material is recorded as cDNA or gDNA derived from T cells, B-cell-depleted T cells, or PBMCs.

In the authors' methods: Amplification of reference gene primers provided the estimated nucleated cell counts. Some clones are missing from TCRdb's copy, which holds only in-frame ones; the method was immunoSEQ multiplex PCR. The V and J calls and the clone size are those of that table, but D and trimming were determined from the DNA. The sample yields over 90,000 clones, roughly 76% seen once. The specimen was peripheral blood. The sequence was obtained from an elderly man with COVID-19, enrolled during active disease.

The DNA for the CDR3 is TGTGCCAGCAAACTCGAGACAGGGGTCGGTGAAAAACTGTTTTTT. Translating gives CASKLETGVGEKLFF. This chain uses TRBV2 with TRBJ1-4; 8 bases agree with TRBD1. Germline V gene lookup returns CDR1 SNHLY and CDR2 FYNNEI. The CDR3 has 15 amino acids. V was clipped by 7 bases and J by 7 bases; unmatched bases: 11.